A single sample is the source of the 24 T cell receptor beta chains below, sequenced in a study of CD8+ T cells in alopecia areata listed by TCRdb under 2018. Receptors were amplified or captured by the immunoSEQ multiplex PCR assay. RNA was extracted from all samples and reverse transcribed into cDNA, which served as template for TCR sequencing. TCRdb took this table from immuneACCESS and kept in-frame rearrangements with V and J called. Such tables lack part of the clones; where checked against another copy, unresolved V genes explain under half of the gap, and the rest is unexplained. The sample includes some 160,000 clones, with roughly two thirds observed a single time. The ten largest make up 0.91% of the sample. What this sample's time point label stands for: more than 3 weeks on oral tofacitinib. The label giving this sample's treatment or condition can be read as: oral pan-JAK inhibitor, 5-10 mg twice daily.

The material was CD4+ T cells sorted from blood, obtained at week 4, from a patient treated with tofacitinib. The origin of the receptors is a human donor with alopecia areata.

This clone was picked up many times. This chain links TRBV9 with TRBJ1-6; TRBD1 might be the D (5 bases). The germline V gene has CDR1 SGDLS and CDR2 YYNGEE. The V gene lost 3 bases and the J gene lost 4 bases, with 14 bases spanning the gap. CDR3 size: 16 residues. The DNA for the CDR3 is TGTGCCAGCAGCGCCTATTCCGGGGCATATAATTCACCCCTCCACTTT. It translates to CASSAYSGAYNSPLHF. The complete variable domain, with remaining parts taken from reference TRBV9 and TRBJ1-6, reads DSGVTQTPKHLITATGQRVTLRCSPRSGDLSVYWYQQSLDQGLQFLIQYYNGEERAKGNILERFSAQQFPDLHSELNLSSLELGDSALYFCASSAYSGAYNSPLHFGNGTRLTVT.

The genes are TRBV6-6 and TRBJ2-4; D is possibly TRBD1 or TRBD2 (5 bases each). V dropped 6 bases and J dropped 7 bases, with 16 bases sitting between them. CDR3 size: 14 residues. The germline CDR1 and CDR2 sequences are MNHNY and SVGAGI (reference sequence). The CDR3 protein is CASRGESVLNIQYF. CDR3 in DNA: TGTGCCAGCAGGGGGGAAAGCGTACTGAACATTCAGTACTTC.

The chain carries TRBV7-9 and TRBJ2-2, with TRBD1 matching over 9 bases. The CDR3 has 17 residues. Per germline, CDR1 SEHNR and CDR2 FQNEAQ (reference sequence). V shed 4 bases, J shed 0 bases, and the junction held 6 bases outside the gene matches. The CDR3 sequence is CASSSRTGGPNTGELFF. The CDR3 DNA sequence: TGTGCCAGCAGCTCCCGAACAGGGGGCCCGAACACCGGGGAGCTGTTTTTT.

This rearrangement joins TRBV6-5 to TRBJ1-1, with D maybe TRBD1 (5 bases). Germline V gene lookup returns CDR1 MNHEY and CDR2 SVGAGI. This CDR3 comprises 12 residues. Trimming left V 8 bases short and J 0 bases short, with 7 bases between. In nucleotides, the CDR3 is TGTGCCAGCGAGGGGATGAACACTGAAGCTTTCTTT. This encodes CASEGMNTEAFF.

This clone appeared a few times. V gene TRBV29-1 combines with J gene TRBJ1-2, with D perhaps TRBD1 (5 bases). Trimming took off 1 base at V and 7 bases at J, with 7 bases between the two ends. CDR1 and CDR2 from the germline V gene are SQVTM and ANQGSEA. There are 11 residues in the CDR3. CDR3 in amino acids: CSVEVGTGYTF. CDR3 sequence (DNA): TGCAGCGTTGAAGTGGGGACTGGCTACACCTTC.

This clone has more than one count but fewer than ten. The germline gene is not matched at one end of the junction; a read error may be the cause. The CDR3 coding sequence is TGTGCCTGGAGTGATTATGAGAAGTTCTTC. This codes for CAWSDYEKFF. The V and J genes are TRBV30 and TRBJ2-1; D remains unclear. Germline lookup yields CDR1 GTSNPN and CDR2 SVGIG (reference sequence). The length of the CDR3 is 10 residues.

The sample holds a few counts of this clone. V is TRBV30 and J is TRBJ1-5; tentatively, D is TRBD1 (6 bases). The germline gives CDR1 GTSNPN, CDR2 SVGIG (reference sequence). V shed 3 bases and J shed 0 bases, with 12 bases lying between them. This CDR3 has 15 residues. CDR3 region: CAWRDRLYSNQPQHF. DNA for the CDR3: TGTGCCTGGAGAGACAGGCTGTATAGCAATCAGCCCCAGCATTTT.

A few counts support this clone. V is TRBV29-1 and J is TRBJ2-1; tentatively, D is TRBD1 or TRBD2 (5 bases each). The V gene's germline CDR1 is SQVTM and CDR2 ANQGSEA. The CDR3 spans 14 residues. Trimming left V 6 bases short and J 0 bases short, with 12 bases between. The CDR3 bases are TGCAGCGTCCCTAAGGGGAGCTCCTACAATGAGCAGTTCTTC. Its protein product is CSVPKGSSYNEQFF.

The chain employs TRBV12-5 and TRBJ2-6, with TRBD1 as a possible D gene (5 bases). The CDR3 contains 15 residues. Germline V gene lookup returns CDR1 LGHNT and CDR2 FRNRAP. V lost 4 bases to trimming and J lost 0 bases, with 7 bases between them. CDR3 DNA: TGTGCTAGTGGTTCCGACAGCTCTGGGGCCAACGTCCTGACTTTC. Residues: CASGSDSSGANVLTF. Full variable domain (rest looked up from reference TRBV12-5 and TRBJ2-6): DARVTQTPRHKVTEMGQEVTMRCQPILGHNTVFWYRQTMMQGLELLAYFRNRAPLDDSGMPKDRFSAEMPDATLATLKIQPSEPRDSAVYFCASGSDSSGANVLTFGAGSRLTVL.

The chain recombines TRBV29-1 with TRBJ2-5; no clear D. V was shortened by 4 bases and J by 4 bases, with 10 bases between the two germline ends. Germline loops: CDR1 SQVTM, CDR2 ANQGSEA. This CDR3 region has 12 residues. The CDR3 coding sequence is TGCAGCGTTGGGGCCGTGGGAGAGACCCAGTACTTC. The encoded protein is CSVGAVGETQYF.

The chain uses TRBV30 and TRBJ2-1; tentatively, D is TRBD2 (6 bases). Germline assignment: CDR1 GTSNPN and CDR2 SVGIG (reference sequence). The CDR3 loop spans 13 amino acids. V was trimmed by 4 bases and J by 10 bases, leaving 17 bases between them. CDR3 residues: CAWTTTSSREQFF. The CDR3 region has the DNA TGTGCCTGGACCACTACTAGCTCTAGGGAGCAGTTCTTC.

The genes are TRBV30 and TRBJ2-1; D is perhaps TRBD1 (5 bases). Trimming shortened V by 2 bases and J by 9 bases, and 11 bases separated the two germline ends. Germline CDR1 reads GTSNPN; CDR2 reads SVGIG (reference sequence). This CDR3 is 12 amino acids long. The CDR3 DNA reads TGTGCCTGGAGTCAGGGCCTGGCTGAGCAGTTCTTC. Protein product: CAWSQGLAEQFF.

The J gene is TRBJ2-7, the V gene TRBV19; no reliable D call. CDR1 and CDR2 from the germline V gene are LNHDA and SQIVND (reference sequence). Trimming removed 3 bases from V and 2 bases from J, with 8 bases in between. There are 13 residues in the CDR3. CDR3 DNA: TGTGCCAGTAGTATCCAGGCTACCTACGAGCAGTACTTC. This codes for CASSIQATYEQYF.

This clone was detected a few times. The identical CDR3 is also encoded by other nucleotide sequences in the sample. The chain has TRBV29-1 and TRBJ2-5; a possible D gene is TRBD1 (6 bases). Trimming took 6 bases from V and 2 from J, leaving 7 bases between them. Germline CDR1 SQVTM, CDR2 ANQGSEA. CDR3 size: 11 residues. DNA of the CDR3: TGCAGCGTAGGACAGCAAGAGACCCAGTACTTC. Translated, it gives CSVGQQETQYF.

V and J are TRBV29-1 and TRBJ1-2; D ambiguous. This CDR3 is 12 amino acids long. Germline V gene data show CDR1 as SQVTM and CDR2 as ANQGSEA. V shed 7 bases and J shed 4 bases, with 13 bases lying between them. The DNA of the CDR3 is TGCAGCGGGGTAGTGGGCGGCTATGGCTACACCTTC. Translation gives CSGVVGGYGYTF.

J is TRBJ1-1 and V is TRBV29-1; TRBD1 might be the D (5 bases). V was trimmed by 6 bases and J by 1 base, leaving 9 bases between them. The CDR3 totals 12 residues. Germline V gene lookup returns CDR1 SQVTM and CDR2 ANQGSEA. The CDR3 loop is CSVSGTNTEAFF. The CDR3 bases are TGCAGCGTATCAGGGACGAACACTGAAGCTTTCTTT.

The chain combines TRBV7-9 with TRBJ2-5, with TRBD2 matching over 8 bases. CDR1 and CDR2 from the germline V gene are SEHNR and FQNEAQ (reference sequence). Losses at the gene ends were 5 bases for V and 5 bases for J; bases not matched to a gene: 10. This CDR3 has 15 residues. The CDR3 loop is CASSTQAGELETQYF. The CDR3 DNA follows: TGTGCCAGCAGCACCCAAGCGGGGGAGCTTGAGACCCAGTACTTC. The variable domain in full, completed from reference TRBV7-9 and TRBJ2-5, reads DTGVSQNPRHKITKRGQNVTFRCDPISEHNRLYWYRQTLGQGPEFLTYFQNEAQLEKSRLLSDRFSAERPKGSFSTLEIQRTEQGDSAMYLCASSTQAGELETQYFGPGTRLLVL.

The chain recombines TRBV10-3 with TRBJ1-5; D is undetermined. V lost 0 bases and J lost 2, with 8 bases in between. The germline V gene has CDR1 ENHRY and CDR2 SYGVKD. CDR3 length: 15 residues. The CDR3 nucleotides read TGTGCCATCAGTGAGTCGTCCCCCGGCAATCAGCCCCAGCATTTT. Residues: CAISESSPGNQPQHF.

Only a few counts were recorded for this clone. The rearrangement uses TRBV2 and TRBJ2-3; D call uncertain. Deletions cut 6 bases from V and 2 bases from J, with 15 bases between. This CDR3 contains 15 residues. The germline gives CDR1 SNHLY, CDR2 FYNNEI. The DNA of the CDR3 is TGTGCCAGCAGGGCGGTCGGGCTTCTCACAGATACGCAGTATTTT. Protein sequence: CASRAVGLLTDTQYF.

This clone was observed once. J is TRBJ2-7 and V is TRBV11-2, with D perhaps TRBD1 (8 bases). V shed 2 bases and J shed 0 bases, with 17 bases lying between them. The CDR3 is made up of 17 amino acids. Germline V gene lookup returns CDR1 SGHAT and CDR2 FQNNGV. Written as DNA, the CDR3 is TGTGCCAGCAGCTTACTGGGGGGGACAGGTTACTCCTACGAGCAGTACTTC. Translating it yields CASSLLGGTGYSYEQYF.

The chain has TRBV15 and TRBJ2-7; 9 nucleotides match TRBD1. CDR3 size: 15 residues. Germline V gene data show CDR1 as LNHNV and CDR2 as YYDKDF (reference sequence). V lost 3 bases, J lost 1 base, and 4 bases stayed unmatched. The DNA for the CDR3 is TGTGCCACCAGCAGTCCGGGACAGGGATCCTACGAGCAGTACTTC. Its translation is CATSSPGQGSYEQYF.

The genes are TRBV29-1 and TRBJ2-7; weak D call: TRBD2 (5 bases). The CDR3 is 13 residues long. Germline V gives CDR1 SQVTM, CDR2 ANQGSEA. V lost 4 bases to trimming and J lost 2 bases, with 12 bases between them. CDR3 coding DNA: TGCAGCGTTGGGGCCCACGGGGCCTACGAGCAGTACTTC. This gives the protein CSVGAHGAYEQYF.

The CDR3 loop is CSVVGQGAETQYF. The CDR3 coding sequence is TGCAGCGTTGTGGGACAGGGGGCTGAGACCCAGTACTTC. The chain couples TRBV29-1 to TRBJ2-5, with 12 bases matching TRBD1. The CDR3 is 13 amino acids. Trimming cost V 4 bases and J 5 bases; bases outside gene matches: 2. The V gene's germline CDR1 is SQVTM and CDR2 ANQGSEA. Using reference TRBV29-1 and TRBJ2-5 for the parts outside the CDR3, the full variable domain is SAVISQKPSRDICQRGTSLTIQCQVDSQVTMMFWYRQQPGQSLTLIATANQGSEATYESGFVIDKFPISRPNLTFSTLTVSNMSPEDSSIYLCSVVGQGAETQYFGPGTRLLVL.

As DNA, the CDR3 is TGTGCCTGGAGACCGACAGGGGTCACAGATACGCAGTATTTT. The encoded protein is CAWRPTGVTDTQYF. This chain connects TRBV30 to TRBJ2-3, with 8 bases matching TRBD1. CDR1 and CDR2 from the germline V gene are GTSNPN and SVGIG (reference sequence). The CDR3 runs to 14 residues. V shed 3 bases and J 2 bases; nucleotides not matched to a gene: 4.